Following are 26 T cell receptor beta chains from one sample sequenced in a study of control samples from healthy donors and cancer patients. Produced via immunoSEQ multiplex PCR; TCRdb's table is partial and in-frame only. This table holds roughly 370,000 clones, roughly 90% found once. Input material: PBMCs. All receptors come from a middle-aged man with head and neck cancer.

This clone was picked up one time. The chain has TRBV24-1 and TRBJ2-1; 14 bases map to TRBD2. The V gene end was trimmed by 9 bases and the J gene end by 6 bases; junction bases not matched to a gene: 3. The CDR3 is made up of 14 amino acids. The germline gives CDR1 KGHDR, CDR2 SFDVKD. The CDR3 spells CATSGTSGGNEQFF. The CDR3 DNA is TGTGCCACCTCTGGGACTAGCGGGGGCAATGAGCAGTTCTTC.

This clone was detected only once. V is TRBV4-2 and J is TRBJ1-1; weak D call: TRBD1 (5 bases). The CDR3 is 15 residues long. Deletions cut 0 bases from V and 2 bases from J, with 10 bases between. Germline V CDR1 and CDR2: LGHNA, YNFKEQ. The chain's CDR3 is CASSQDGTVNTEAFF. The CDR3 DNA reads as TGTGCCAGCAGCCAAGATGGGACCGTCAACACTGAAGCTTTCTTT.

The rearrangement uses TRBV25-1 and TRBJ1-2; D remains ambiguous. The CDR3 runs to 13 residues. Germline V gene data show CDR1 as MGHDK and CDR2 as SYGVNS. V lost 3 bases and J lost 4, with 9 bases in between. CDR3 nucleotide sequence: TGTGCCAGCAGTGAGGTATCCCTCTATGGCTACACCTTC. It codes for CASSEVSLYGYTF.

The chain carries TRBV19 and TRBJ2-1; D possibly corresponds to TRBD2 (5 bases). V was cut by 4 bases and J by 12 bases, with 13 bases left in between. This CDR3 is 12 amino acids long. From germline, CDR1 is LNHDA and CDR2 SQIVND (reference sequence). The chain's CDR3 is CASSTVGELQFF. The CDR3 nucleotides are TGTGCCAGTAGTACCGTGGGAGAGTTGCAGTTCTTC.

The chain joins TRBV6-5 to TRBJ1-3; the D is unclear. Germline V gene data show CDR1 as MNHEY and CDR2 as SVGAGI. Trimming left V 6 bases short and J 4 bases short, with 13 bases between. This CDR3 spans 14 amino acids. As DNA, the CDR3 is TGTGCCAGCAGCCTAAGCCGTGAGGGAAACACCATATATTTT. Residues: CASSLSREGNTIYF.

This clone was seen just once. The chain is built from TRBV18 and TRBJ2-7; D call uncertain. Germline V lookup: CDR1 KGHSH, CDR2 LQKENI. Trimming removed 4 bases from V and 3 bases from J, with 16 bases in between. CDR3 size: 15 residues. CDR3 DNA: TGTGCCAGCTCACTACTCGACGGACGGATCTACGAGCAGTACTTC. The encoded protein is CASSLLDGRIYEQYF.

This clone was recorded once. The CDR3 protein is CASEAGGPLVEQFF. CDR3 DNA sequence: TGTGCCAGCGAGGCGGGAGGGCCTTTGGTTGAGCAGTTCTTC. This sequence joins TRBV5-8 and TRBJ2-1, with 9 nucleotides matching TRBD2. The CDR3 contains 14 residues. V gave up 7 bases and J gave up 9 bases; unmatched junction bases: 11. Germline CDR1 is SGHTS and CDR2 is YDEGEE. Filled out from reference TRBV5-8 and TRBJ2-1, the complete variable domain reads EAGVTQSPTHLIKTRGQQATLRCSPISGHTSVYWYQQALGLGLQFLLWYDEGEERNRGNFPPRFSGRQFPNYSSELNVNALELEDSALYLCASEAGGPLVEQFFGPGTRLTVL.

This chain connects TRBV5-1 to TRBJ2-3, with D perhaps TRBD2 (5 bases). Germline V gene sequence: CDR1 SGHRS, CDR2 YFSETQ. V was cut by 4 bases and J by 5 bases, with 14 bases left in between. This CDR3 is built from 14 residues. This CDR3 reads CASSPDRAGDTQYF. Written as DNA, the CDR3 is TGCGCCAGCAGCCCCGACCGGGCGGGAGATACGCAGTATTTT.

This clone was picked up one time. The same CDR3 is also encoded by other DNA sequences in this sample. The chain recombines TRBV29-1 with TRBJ2-3; the D is unclear. Germline assignment: CDR1 SQVTM and CDR2 ANQGSEA. The germline V and J ends were trimmed by 4 bases and 2 bases, with 4 bases remaining between them. The CDR3 runs 11 residues. Written as DNA, the CDR3 is TGCAGCGTTGGCACCACAGATACGCAGTATTTT. Protein sequence: CSVGTTDTQYF.

This clone appeared a single time. V and J are TRBV21-1 and TRBJ2-2; the D call of TRBD2 is as the table states it, not checked on the DNA. TRBV21-1 is a listed pseudogene. The CDR3 is 18 amino acids. The CDR3, as DNA: TGTGCCAGCAGTAAACAACGGACTAGCGGGATTCACACCGGGGAGCTGTTTTTT. This sequence encodes CASSKQRTSGIHTGELFF.

This clone was counted once. J is TRBJ1-1 and V is TRBV13; TRBD1 matches at 7 bases. The CDR3 spans 14 residues. Per germline, CDR1 PRHDT and CDR2 FYEKMQ (reference sequence). J gave up 3 bases and V 2 bases, and 3 bases lay outside the gene matches. Here the CDR3 reads CASSLRGRYTEAFF. In DNA, the CDR3 is TGTGCCAGCAGCTTAAGGGGGCGGTACACTGAAGCTTTCTTT.

J is TRBJ2-7 and V is TRBV7-2; the D is unclear. There are 15 residues in the CDR3. The germline V and J ends were trimmed by 1 base and 7 bases, with 17 bases remaining between them. Germline CDR1 and CDR2: SGHTA and FQGNSA. CDR3: CASSLEWPLPTEQYF. In DNA, the CDR3 is TGTGCCAGCAGCTTAGAGTGGCCGCTACCTACTGAGCAGTACTTC. Filled out from reference TRBV7-2 and TRBJ2-7, the complete variable domain reads GAGVSQSPSNKVTEKGKDVELRCDPISGHTALYWYRQSLGQGLEFLIYFQGNSAPDKSGLPSDRFSAERTGGSVSTLTIQRTQQEDSAVYLCASSLEWPLPTEQYFGPGTRLTVT.

The chain couples TRBV9 to TRBJ2-2, with D possibly TRBD2 on 6 matching bases. The V gene lost 4 bases and the J gene lost 4 bases, with 14 bases spanning the gap. From germline, CDR1 is SGDLS and CDR2 YYNGEE. The CDR3 totals 15 residues. Here the CDR3 DNA reads TGTGCCAGCAGCCAGCAAGGGAGGAGCACCGGGGAGCTGTTTTTT. Encoded protein: CASSQQGRSTGELFF. Variable domain in full (rest from reference TRBV9 and TRBJ2-2): DSGVTQTPKHLITATGQRVTLRCSPRSGDLSVYWYQQSLDQGLQFLIQYYNGEERAKGNILERFSAQQFPDLHSELNLSSLELGDSALYFCASSQQGRSTGELFFGEGSRLTVL.

V and J are TRBV28 and TRBJ1-5; D not resolved. CDR1 and CDR2 from the germline V gene are MDHEN and SYDVKM. V lost 3 bases to trimming and J lost 6 bases, with 36 bases between them. The CDR3 contains 22 residues. The CDR3 reads CASSFFYGLPKKIVGVFQPQHF. CDR3 DNA: TGTGCCAGCAGTTTTTTCTACGGGCTACCCAAAAAGATCGTCGGGGTGTTTCAGCCCCAGCATTTT. Supplemented by reference TRBV28 and TRBJ1-5, the full variable domain reads DVKVTQSSRYLVKRTGEKVFLECVQDMDHENMFWYRQDPGLGLRLIYFSYDVKMKEKGDIPEGYSVSREKKERFSLILESASTNQTSMYLCASSFFYGLPKKIVGVFQPQHFGDGTRLSIL.

The chain combines TRBV27 with TRBJ1-5, with TRBD1 matching over 7 bases. Trimming cost V 5 bases and J 1 base; bases outside gene matches: 8. CDR3 length equals 16 residues. Germline V lookup: CDR1 MNHEY, CDR2 SMNVEV (reference sequence). This CDR3 reads CASSPLGTVSNQPQHF. DNA for the CDR3: TGTGCCAGCAGTCCCCTGGGGACAGTGAGCAATCAGCCCCAGCATTTT.

Points on this clone: Given a much more abundant clone one base away, this may be a read error. The chain uses TRBV19 and TRBJ2-6; no reliable D call. V lost 0 bases, J lost 0 bases, and 6 bases lay in between. Germline V CDR1 and CDR2: LNHDA, SQIVND (reference sequence). This CDR3 region has 16 residues. CDR3 bases: TGTGCCAGTAGTATAGAGCACGACTCTGGGGCCAACGTCCTGACTTTC. This encodes CASSIEHDSGANVLTF.

The chain has TRBV7-6 and TRBJ2-5; TRBD2 is a possible D gene (5 bases). Between the trimmed V and J ends, which lost 3 bases and 5 bases, there was a span of 7 bases. In germline, CDR1 is SGHVS, CDR2 FNYEAQ. The CDR3 has 12 residues. CDR3 sequence reads: CASSFGGETQYF. CDR3 DNA: TGTGCCAGCAGCTTCGGCGGGGAGACCCAGTACTTC.

J is TRBJ2-1 and V is TRBV7-2; 13 bases align to TRBD2. The germline gives CDR1 SGHTA, CDR2 FQGNSA. The CDR3 has 15 amino acids. Trimming took 6 bases from V and 8 from J; bases not matched to a gene: 7. CDR3 amino acids: CASSQGTSGNDEQFF. Here the CDR3 DNA reads TGTGCCAGCAGTCAAGGGACTAGCGGGAACGATGAGCAGTTCTTC.

The gene calls are TRBV6-5 and TRBJ1-5, with 10 bases that match TRBD1. The CDR3 is 14 amino acids. The germline gives CDR1 MNHEY, CDR2 SVGAGI. Trimming cost V 7 bases and J 6 bases; bases outside gene matches: 6. The DNA for the CDR3 is TGTGCCAGCATTTCGGGACAGGGGCCTCAGCCCCAGCATTTT. Protein: CASISGQGPQPQHF.

The rearrangement uses TRBV12-3 or TRBV12-4 and TRBJ2-2; D remains unclear. The V and J ends lost 2 bases and 7 bases respectively, with 2 bases between them. The CDR3 extends over 11 amino acids. DNA for the CDR3: TGTGCCAGCAGTTTATACGGGGAGCTGTTTTTT. It encodes CASSLYGELFF.

The rearrangement uses TRBV19 and TRBJ2-7; D may be TRBD1 (6 bases). Germline CDR1 is LNHDA and CDR2 is SQIVND (reference sequence). V was pared by 6 bases and J by 3 bases, with 12 bases between. This CDR3 has 13 residues. The chain's CDR3 is CASRGAGSYEQYF. CDR3 DNA sequence: TGTGCCAGTAGGGGGGCAGGGAGCTACGAGCAGTACTTC. Based on the CDR3 plus reference TRBV19 and TRBJ2-7, the full variable domain is DGGITQSPKYLFRKEGQNVTLSCEQNLNHDAMYWYRQDPGQGLRLIYYSQIVNDFQKGDIAEGYSVSREKKESFPLTVTSAQKNPTAFYLCASRGAGSYEQYFGPGTRLTVT.

In this sample, this clone turned up once. The chain couples TRBV4-1 to TRBJ1-2, with TRBD1 matching over 8 bases. Germline CDR1 is MGHRA and CDR2 is YSYEKL. There are 14 residues in the CDR3. The V segment lost 1 base and the J segment 4 bases; nucleotides outside the gene matches: 2. CDR3: CASSQGQGSYGYTF. The CDR3 bases are TGCGCCAGCAGCCAAGGACAGGGGAGCTATGGCTACACCTTC.

This clone was seen once. The gene calls are TRBV28 and TRBJ2-1; unclear D gene. The germline V gene encodes CDR1 MDHEN and CDR2 SYDVKM. The CDR3 runs 18 residues. Trimming left V 4 bases short and J 3 bases short, with 22 bases between. The CDR3 nucleotides read TGTGCCAGCAGTTCAACTACCTCGTTTGGGGTGATCTACAATGAGCAGTTCTTC. Translated, it gives CASSSTTSFGVIYNEQFF.

The chain couples TRBV15 to TRBJ1-2; D is perhaps TRBD1 (6 bases). The CDR3 runs to 13 residues. V was cut by 3 bases and J by 4 bases, with 9 bases left in between. CDR1 and CDR2 (germline): LNHNV, YYDKDF (reference sequence). CDR3 loop: CATSRDSSYGYTF. Here the CDR3 DNA reads TGTGCCACCAGCAGGGACAGCAGCTATGGCTACACCTTC.

This clone has just one count. This chain joins TRBV5-1 and TRBJ2-1, with 12 bases aligning to TRBD2. Unmatched junction bases numbered 9, after V lost 7 bases and J lost 4 bases. Germline V gene data show CDR1 as SGHRS and CDR2 as YFSETQ. The CDR3 extends over 16 amino acids. CDR3 bases: TGCGCCAGCTCTGACCTAGCGGGAGGGCGGTACAATGAGCAGTTCTTC. Residues: CASSDLAGGRYNEQFF.

This chain uses TRBV6-6 with TRBJ2-7; D gene unclear. The CDR3 spans 12 residues. Between the trimmed V and J ends, which lost 6 bases and 2 bases, there was a span of 8 bases. The V gene's germline CDR1 is MNHNY and CDR2 SVGAGI (reference sequence). CDR3 region: CASRAEAYEQYF. CDR3 nucleotide sequence: TGTGCCAGCAGGGCGGAAGCCTACGAGCAGTACTTC.